The 32 T cell receptor beta chains presented below share a single source sample, sequenced in a study of siplizumab effects on memory and regulatory T cells. Assay used: immunoSEQ multiplex PCR; TCRdb lists only in-frame clones, some missing. The sample has roughly 100,000 clones, roughly 96% seen once. The sequencing sample was made of naive CD4+ T cells sorted from blood. The receptors shown here come from a human donor in good health.

About this clone: Other DNA sequences in the sample encode the same CDR3. J is TRBJ1-1 and V is TRBV18; D gene ambiguous. Trimming removed 2 bases at V and 0 bases at J, with 4 bases between. Germline V CDR1 and CDR2: KGHSH, LQKENI. The CDR3 totals 13 residues. The CDR3 region is CASSPGMNTEAFF. CDR3 in DNA: TGTGCCAGCTCACCAGGGATGAACACTGAAGCTTTCTTT.

Here the CDR3 DNA reads TGTGCCAGCTCACCCGCCGGTCTCTTCCAAGAGACCCAGTACTTC. This translates into CASSPAGLFQETQYF. This sequence joins TRBV18 and TRBJ2-5, with D hard to call. V was clipped by 3 bases and J by 1 base, with 12 bases between them. From germline, CDR1 is KGHSH and CDR2 LQKENI. CDR3 length: 15 residues.

The genes are TRBV19 and TRBJ2-7; TRBD1 is a possible D gene (6 bases). The CDR3 has 13 amino acids. The V gene lost 4 bases and the J gene lost 4 bases, with 11 bases spanning the gap. Germline V gene lookup returns CDR1 LNHDA and CDR2 SQIVND (reference sequence). The CDR3 DNA follows: TGTGCCAGTAGTACCTTACAGGGTTACGAGCAGTACTTC. Protein product: CASSTLQGYEQYF.

The V call is TRBV5-8, the J call TRBJ2-7; D possibly corresponds to TRBD2 (7 bases). The V and J ends lost 4 bases and 3 bases respectively, with 17 bases between them. The CDR3 consists of 15 residues. The V gene's germline CDR1 is SGHTS and CDR2 YDEGEE. CDR3 region: CASSGWGGTGYEQYF. CDR3 nucleotides: TGTGCCAGCAGCGGCTGGGGGGGCACGGGCTACGAGCAGTACTTC.

CDR3 region: CASSRAGQLAETQYF. CDR3 bases: TGTGCCAGCAGCCGAGCGGGGCAACTAGCTGAGACCCAGTACTTC. The rearrangement joins TRBV7-7 to TRBJ2-5; 7 bases match TRBD2. Trimming removed 5 bases from V and 5 bases from J; junction bases left unmatched: 11. The CDR3 extends over 15 amino acids. Germline V lookup: CDR1 SSHAT, CDR2 FNYEAQ (reference sequence).

In this sample, this clone turned up once. The chain links TRBV5-1 to TRBJ2-7; 10 nucleotides line up with TRBD2. Germline-derived CDR1 and CDR2 are SGHRS and YFSETQ. J gave up 6 bases and V 5 bases, and 11 bases lay outside the gene matches. CDR3 length: 15 amino acids. The CDR3 reads CASRERAGGPGEQYF. The CDR3 nucleotides read TGCGCCAGCAGAGAGAGAGCGGGGGGGCCAGGCGAGCAGTACTTC.

The chain links TRBV5-1 to TRBJ2-7, with 8 nucleotides matching TRBD1. This CDR3 contains 15 residues. CDR1 is SGHRS and CDR2 is YFSETQ in the germline V gene. Trimming at V came to 4 bases and at J to 3 bases, leaving 9 bases not matched to a gene. The CDR3 sequence: CASSPPGRGLYEQYF. The CDR3 DNA reads as TGCGCCAGCAGCCCCCCCGGCAGGGGGCTCTACGAGCAGTACTTC.

The chain employs TRBV5-4 and TRBJ1-1; a possible D gene is TRBD1 (6 bases). Germline CDR1 and CDR2: SGHNT and YYREEE (reference sequence). This CDR3 is built from 15 residues. Trimming stripped 1 base from V and 4 bases from J, with 14 bases between. The CDR3 nucleotides read TGTGCCAGCAGCTTGACAGGGAAAGGTTTCACTGAAGCTTTCTTT. Translation gives CASSLTGKGFTEAFF.

This chain connects TRBV20-1 to TRBJ2-5; the match to TRBD1 covers 9 bases. V shed 6 bases and J 13 bases; nucleotides not matched to a gene: 9. Germline-derived CDR1 and CDR2 are DFQATT and SNEGSKA (reference sequence). This CDR3 region has 11 residues. This CDR3 reads CSALTGGWLYF. CDR3 DNA sequence: TGCAGTGCCCTCACAGGGGGCTGGCTGTACTTC.

The rearrangement uses TRBV5-4 and TRBJ2-3; D is unresolved. Germline-derived CDR1 and CDR2 are SGHNT and YYREEE (reference sequence). This CDR3 comprises 14 residues. With 1 base removed from V and 4 bases from J, the gap between germline ends came to 10 bases. CDR3 bases: TGTGCCAGCAGCTTGAAGAGGTGGCCAGATACGCAGTATTTT. This codes for CASSLKRWPDTQYF.

This chain connects TRBV7-6 to TRBJ2-1; 7 positions agree with TRBD1. Per the germline V gene, CDR1 is SGHVS and CDR2 is FNYEAQ. V gave up 2 bases and J gave up 6 bases; unmatched junction bases: 1. The CDR3 covers 13 residues. CDR3 coding DNA: TGTGCCAGCAGCTTACGGACAGGCAATGAGCAGTTCTTC. Amino acid sequence: CASSLRTGNEQFF.

The V gene is TRBV5-4, the J gene TRBJ2-5; the D is unclear. The V and J ends lost 5 bases and 2 bases respectively, with 13 bases between them. The CDR3 covers 14 residues. Germline CDR1 reads SGHNT; CDR2 reads YYREEE (reference sequence). CDR3 sequence: CASSPRFGQETQYF. The CDR3, as DNA: TGTGCCAGCAGTCCTAGGTTCGGACAAGAGACCCAGTACTTC.

Comment on this clone: The junction and the germline gene differ at one end; a read error may be behind it. This sequence joins TRBV5-1 and TRBJ2-1; D remains ambiguous. Germline CDR1 SGHRS, CDR2 YFSETQ. The CDR3 has 12 residues. This CDR3 is CASSLKPNEQFF. CDR3 nucleotide sequence: TGTGCCAGCAGCTTGAAACCTAATGAGCAGTTCTTC.

On this clone itself: A junction end diverges from the germline sequence, so it may reflect a read error. V is TRBV18 and J is TRBJ2-5, with 8 bases lining up with TRBD1. Germline V lookup: CDR1 KGHSH, CDR2 LQKENI. The CDR3 totals 15 residues. The CDR3 nucleotides read TGTGCCGGCTCACGGACAGGGAGAGCCCAAGAGACCCAGTACTTC. Translation gives CAGSRTGRAQETQYF.

The chain recombines TRBV7-2 with TRBJ2-3; no firm D call. This CDR3 is built from 19 residues. The germline V and J ends were trimmed by 3 bases and 2 bases, with 24 bases remaining between them. The germline CDR1 and CDR2 sequences are SGHTA and FQGNSA. This CDR3 is CASSFGSTRFDSLTDTQYF. The CDR3 nucleotides read TGTGCCAGCAGCTTCGGTTCCACCCGATTCGATTCCCTCACAGATACGCAGTATTTT. Combining the CDR3 with reference TRBV7-2 and TRBJ2-3 gives the whole variable domain GAGVSQSPSNKVTEKGKDVELRCDPISGHTALYWYRQSLGQGLEFLIYFQGNSAPDKSGLPSDRFSAERTGGSVSTLTIQRTQQEDSAVYLCASSFGSTRFDSLTDTQYFGPGTRLTVL.

This clone was counted a single time. The chain uses TRBV6-4 and TRBJ1-2, with 7 bases identical to TRBD1. The CDR3 runs 13 residues. Germline CDR1 reads MRHNA; CDR2 reads SNTAGT. The junction had 8 bases not matched to a gene; V was cut back by 6 bases and J by 7 bases. CDR3 nucleotides: TGTGCCAGCAGAGAGACAGGGTCCGGTGGCTACACCTTC. Amino acids: CASRETGSGGYTF.

The genes are TRBV18 and TRBJ1-2; 7 bases match TRBD1. Trimming cost V 6 bases and J 2 bases; bases outside gene matches: 9. The germline CDR1 and CDR2 sequences are KGHSH and LQKENI. The CDR3 contains 15 residues. CDR3 sequence reads: CASSDTGAPNYGYTF. CDR3 coding DNA: TGTGCCAGCTCGGACACAGGGGCGCCCAACTATGGCTACACCTTC.

The chain is built from TRBV27 and TRBJ1-6; D remains ambiguous. V was pared by 4 bases and J by 7 bases, with 14 bases between. Germline CDR1 reads MNHEY; CDR2 reads SMNVEV (reference sequence). The CDR3 contains 15 residues. The CDR3 region is CASSSGAGANSPLHF. CDR3 nucleotide sequence: TGTGCCAGCAGTTCGGGTGCAGGCGCAAATTCACCCCTCCACTTT.

V is TRBV5-1 and J is TRBJ2-2, with 8 bases fitting TRBD1. The length of the CDR3 is 15 residues. CDR1 is SGHRS and CDR2 is YFSETQ in the germline V gene. V shed 4 bases, J shed 6 bases, and the junction held 8 bases outside the gene matches. This CDR3 reads CASSLGQAGAGELFF. The CDR3 DNA reads as TGCGCCAGCAGCCTGGGACAGGCCGGTGCCGGGGAGCTGTTTTTT.

This chain joins TRBV6-5 and TRBJ2-5, with a tentative D call TRBD1 (6 bases). This CDR3 is built from 15 residues. V was pared by 6 bases and J by 3 bases, with 17 bases between. Germline V gene sequence: CDR1 MNHEY, CDR2 SVGAGI. The DNA of the CDR3 is TGTGCCAGCAGCTACGGATTAACAGGGAAAGAGACCCAGTACTTC. Its translation: CASSYGLTGKETQYF.

The CDR3: CASSSSTGTVGHGYTF. DNA for the CDR3: TGTGCCAGCAGCTCATCTACCGGGACGGTGGGACATGGCTACACCTTC. V gene TRBV7-6 combines with J gene TRBJ1-2, with D tentatively TRBD1 (5 bases). The germline V and J ends were trimmed by 4 bases and 6 bases, with 21 bases remaining between them. In germline, CDR1 is SGHVS, CDR2 FNYEAQ. CDR3 size: 16 residues. Looking up the rest from reference TRBV7-6 and TRBJ1-2 gives the full variable domain: GAGVSQSPRYKVTKRGQDVALRCDPISGHVSLYWYRQALGQGPEFLTYFNYEAQQDKSGLPNDRFSAERPEGSISTLTIQRTEQRDSAMYRCASSSSTGTVGHGYTFGSGTRLTVV.

This chain links TRBV11-3 with TRBJ2-5; perhaps TRBD2 as D (5 bases). V was pared by 5 bases and J by 1 base, with 14 bases between. Germline V gives CDR1 SGHNT, CDR2 YENEEA. The CDR3 is made up of 15 amino acids. CDR3 amino acids: CASSVGWSGQETQYF. CDR3 nucleotide sequence: TGTGCCAGCAGCGTTGGGTGGAGCGGCCAAGAGACCCAGTACTTC.

The chain is built from TRBV28 and TRBJ2-3; 9 bases match TRBD2. The V segment lost 4 bases and the J segment 4 bases; nucleotides outside the gene matches: 6. The CDR3 has 15 residues. The germline V gene encodes CDR1 MDHEN and CDR2 SYDVKM. CDR3 sequence reads: CASSSGGGAPDTQYF. The CDR3, as DNA: TGTGCCAGCAGTTCGGGCGGGGGGGCCCCAGATACGCAGTATTTT.

The genes are TRBV7-6 and TRBJ2-7; TRBD1 aligns across 7 bases. The junction had 3 bases not matched to a gene; V was cut back by 1 base and J by 3 bases. Germline V gene data show CDR1 as SGHVS and CDR2 as FNYEAQ. This CDR3 contains 14 residues. CDR3: CASSLDRGDYEQYF. CDR3 DNA: TGTGCCAGCAGCTTAGACAGGGGAGACTACGAGCAGTACTTC.

J is TRBJ2-7 and V is TRBV7-9, with 12 bases matching TRBD1. The V segment lost 2 bases and the J segment 7 bases; nucleotides outside the gene matches: 6. CDR1 and CDR2 from the germline V gene are SEHNR and FQNEAQ (reference sequence). This CDR3 has 15 residues. CDR3 DNA: TGTGCCAGCAGCTTAAAGGGACAGGGGGCGGGGGAGCAGTACTTC. This sequence encodes CASSLKGQGAGEQYF.

V and J are TRBV5-4 and TRBJ2-3; D not resolved. The CDR3 spans 11 residues. Trimming pared 3 bases from V and 5 bases from J, leaving 4 bases between. Germline V gene lookup returns CDR1 SGHNT and CDR2 YYREEE (reference sequence). For the CDR3, the DNA is TGTGCCAGCAGCTCGAGAGATACGCAGTATTTT. Protein product: CASSSRDTQYF. The full variable domain, its missing parts supplied by reference TRBV5-4 and TRBJ2-3, is ETGVTQSPTHLIKTRGQQVTLRCSSQSGHNTVSWYQQALGQGPQFIFQYYREEENGRGNFPPRFSGLQFPNYSSELNVNALELDDSALYLCASSSRDTQYFGPGTRLTVL.

This clone appeared a single time. J is TRBJ2-1 and V is TRBV5-1, with D hard to call. Germline V gene sequence: CDR1 SGHRS, CDR2 YFSETQ. Trimming left V 4 bases short and J 5 bases short, with 13 bases between. CDR3 length: 14 amino acids. The CDR3 protein is CASSAPRHNNEQFF. CDR3 bases: TGCGCCAGCAGCGCTCCCCGACATAACAATGAGCAGTTCTTC.

This clone appeared a single time. The rearrangement uses TRBV25-1 and TRBJ1-2; D gene unclear. CDR1 is MGHDK and CDR2 is SYGVNS in the germline V gene. Trimming cost V 4 bases and J 4 bases, with 7 bases left between them. This CDR3 comprises 12 residues. CDR3 sequence (DNA): TGTGCCAGCAGTGCTCTCTCCTATGGCTACACCTTC. Translating it yields CASSALSYGYTF.

The chain joins TRBV2 to TRBJ1-2; D gene uncertain. V lost 3 bases, J lost 7 bases, and 12 bases lay in between. There are 13 residues in the CDR3. Germline-derived CDR1 and CDR2 are SNHLY and FYNNEI. DNA of the CDR3: TGTGCCAGCAGTGATAAGGGAACTCCTGGCTACACCTTC. Its translation is CASSDKGTPGYTF.

In this sample, this clone turned up once. The chain employs TRBV5-1 and TRBJ1-2; 7 nucleotides match TRBD1. This CDR3 contains 15 residues. The germline V gene encodes CDR1 SGHRS and CDR2 YFSETQ. The V segment lost 4 bases and the J segment 2 bases; nucleotides outside the gene matches: 8. The CDR3 coding sequence is TGCGCCAGCAGCCGGGGAGGGACAGCGAACTATGGCTACACCTTC. This translates into CASSRGGTANYGYTF. Full variable domain (outside the CDR3, taken from reference TRBV5-1 and TRBJ1-2): KAGVTQTPRYLIKTRGQQVTLSCSPISGHRSVSWYQQTPGQGLQFLFEYFSETQRNKGNFPGRFSGRQFSNSRSEMNVSTLELGDSALYLCASSRGGTANYGYTFGSGTRLTVV.

This chain joins TRBV7-2 and TRBJ1-2; the D is unclear. V shed 3 bases and J shed 4 bases, with 12 bases lying between them. Per germline, CDR1 SGHTA and CDR2 FQGNSA. This CDR3 is 14 amino acids long. The CDR3 DNA is TGTGCCAGCAGCTTCTTGGGTGGGGTCTATGGCTACACCTTC. This sequence encodes CASSFLGGVYGYTF.

The genes are TRBV7-3 and TRBJ2-4, with 12 bases matching TRBD2. The CDR3 runs to 16 residues. Trimming removed 3 bases from V and 3 bases from J; junction bases left unmatched: 3. Germline CDR1 SGHTA, CDR2 FQGTGA. The CDR3 DNA sequence: TGTGCCAGCAGCTTGACTAGCGGGGGTGACAAAAACATTCAGTACTTC. Encoded protein: CASSLTSGGDKNIQYF.